One and the same sample provided the 18 T cell receptor beta chains below, sequenced in a study of T-cell memory formation after mild COVID-19. TCRdb re-derived calls from the 5' RACE reads in MiXCR, one entry per CDR3 protein. The sample consists of about 470,000 distinct CDR3 sequences, around a quarter of them appearing once. The material sequenced was PBMCs or a T cell subset sorted from them (not recorded which). The receptors come from an adult woman who had mild COVID-19 (a few samples of this study predate the infection). Cell type and time point are not known.

The rearrangement joins TRBV6-5 to TRBJ1-1, with D perhaps TRBD1 (6 bases). Germline-derived CDR1 and CDR2 are MNHEY and SVGAGI. Trimming removed 8 bases from V and 1 base from J, with 11 bases in between. This CDR3 contains 13 residues. The CDR3 sequence is CASLPRGNTEAFF. The CDR3 DNA sequence: TGTGCCAGCCTTCCCAGGGGGAACACTGAAGCTTTCTTT.

There are a few counts of this clonotype. The chain combines TRBV7-9 with TRBJ2-1, with TRBD1 as a possible D gene (6 bases). The CDR3 loop spans 17 amino acids. V gave up 1 base and J gave up 0 bases, with 13 bases separating them. Germline V gene sequence: CDR1 SEHNR, CDR2 FQNEAQ (reference sequence). CDR3 coding DNA: TGTGCCAGCAGCTTAGGTTTGGGGGCGAGCTCCTACAATGAGCAGTTCTTC. Its translation: CASSLGLGASSYNEQFF.

This clonotype was counted a few times. This chain connects TRBV12-3 or TRBV12-4 to TRBJ2-3, with D possibly being TRBD2 (5 bases). This CDR3 contains 17 residues. V lost 5 bases and J lost 3, with 21 bases in between. The CDR3 is CASSPYSGSSWTDTQYF. Here the CDR3 DNA reads TGTGCCAGCAGTCCCTACTCGGGGAGCAGCTGGACAGATACGCAGTATTTT.

This clonotype came up a few times. The chain carries TRBV20-1 and TRBJ2-4, with TRBD1 matching over 7 bases. V shed 2 bases, J shed 0 bases, and the junction held 13 bases outside the gene matches. The CDR3 extends over 18 amino acids. Looked up from germline, CDR1 is DFQATT and CDR2 is SNEGSKA (reference sequence). Written as DNA, the CDR3 is TGCAGTGCTAGAAATGCCCTAGGGGGCAAGGAAGCCAAAAACATTCAGTACTTC. The encoded protein is CSARNALGGKEAKNIQYF.

This clonotype was seen only a few times. The chain joins TRBV12-3 or TRBV12-4 to TRBJ2-3; 8 bases match TRBD1. There are 18 residues in the CDR3. Trimming removed 6 bases from V and 2 bases from J; junction bases left unmatched: 16. CDR3 in DNA: TGTGCCAGCAGACCTTCTCCACAGGGGGTCCCTTACACAGATACGCAGTATTTT. Translated: CASRPSPQGVPYTDTQYF.

The rearrangement links TRBV6-2 or TRBV6-3 to TRBJ2-7; D is uncertain. The CDR3 totals 12 residues. Trimming stripped 2 bases from V and 5 bases from J, with 7 bases between. Germline V CDR1 and CDR2: MNHEY, SVGEGT. As DNA, the CDR3 is TGTGCCAGCAGTTACGGGTTCCACGAGCAGTACTTC. As protein: CASSYGFHEQYF.

The genes are TRBV6-1 and TRBJ1-6; D gene uncertain. Germline CDR1 MNHNS, CDR2 SASEGT. The CDR3 has 15 residues. Trimming took off 2 bases at V and 7 bases at J, with 12 bases between the two ends. The CDR3 sequence: CASSENVSRNSPLHF. CDR3 nucleotides: TGTGCCAGCAGTGAAAACGTCAGTCGAAATTCACCCCTCCACTTT.

The chain uses TRBV18 and TRBJ1-1; D remains unclear. Looked up from germline, CDR1 is KGHSH and CDR2 is LQKENI. CDR3 length equals 14 residues. V shed 2 bases and J shed 6 bases, with 13 bases lying between them. The CDR3: CASSPKAPSAEAFF. The DNA of the CDR3 is TGTGCCAGCTCACCAAAGGCCCCGAGCGCTGAAGCTTTCTTT.

In nucleotides, the CDR3 is TGTGCCAGCAGTCCCGGGACATCCCGGGAGACCCAGTACTTC. Protein product: CASSPGTSRETQYF. The chain has TRBV12-3 or TRBV12-4 and TRBJ2-5; D might be TRBD1 (6 bases). This CDR3 region has 14 residues. V was trimmed by 5 bases and J by 5 bases, leaving 15 bases between them.

This chain joins TRBV5-1 and TRBJ2-3, with 13 nucleotides matching TRBD2. The J segment lost 4 bases and the V segment lost 1 base, leaving 15 bases of the junction unmatched. The CDR3 length is 20 residues. Germline CDR1 and CDR2: SGHRS and YFSETQ. DNA of the CDR3: TGCGCCAGCAGCTTGAGCGGGACTAGCGGGGTGTCGAGTATGTCAGATACGCAGTATTTT. Translated, it gives CASSLSGTSGVSSMSDTQYF.

The rearrangement links TRBV20-1 to TRBJ1-1, with unresolved D. Trimming shortened V by 6 bases and J by 1 base, and 6 bases separated the two germline ends. Per the germline V gene, CDR1 is DFQATT and CDR2 is SNEGSKA (reference sequence). This CDR3 region has 11 residues. In DNA form, the CDR3 reads TGCAGTGCCGAAAAGAACACTGAAGCTTTCTTT. Its protein is CSAEKNTEAFF.

This clonotype was recorded a few times. The chain is built from TRBV24-1 and TRBJ2-1, with 10 bases lining up with TRBD1. The CDR3 covers 14 residues. The V segment lost 6 bases and the J segment 7 bases; nucleotides outside the gene matches: 5. Germline loops: CDR1 KGHDR, CDR2 SFDVKD. This CDR3 reads CATSNGQGENEQFF. In DNA form, the CDR3 reads TGTGCCACCAGTAACGGACAGGGGGAAAATGAGCAGTTCTTC.

This sequence joins TRBV7-9 and TRBJ1-4; unclear D gene. The CDR3 runs to 13 residues. V was clipped by 5 bases and J by 5 bases, with 9 bases between them. CDR1 is SEHNR, CDR2 FQNEAQ, per germline (reference sequence). The CDR3 DNA is TGTGCCAGCAGCGGACCGGTAAATGAAAAACTGTTTTTT. Translation: CASSGPVNEKLFF.

This clonotype was found a few times. The chain combines TRBV18 with TRBJ1-6, with D perhaps TRBD1 (5 bases). This CDR3 contains 14 residues. Trimming removed 1 base from V and 7 bases from J, with 8 bases in between. CDR1 and CDR2 (germline): KGHSH, LQKENI. CDR3 DNA: TGTGCCAGCTCACCACGGGACCAGAATTCACCCCTCCACTTT. Encoded protein: CASSPRDQNSPLHF.

This clonotype was recorded a few times. The rearrangement links TRBV14 to TRBJ2-1, with 7 bases that match TRBD1. V dropped 6 bases and J dropped 8; count of bases not matched to a gene: 13. Germline V gene data show CDR1 as SGHDN and CDR2 as FVKESK. The CDR3 extends over 15 amino acids. The CDR3: CASRSSTGYGDEQFF. The CDR3 nucleotides read TGTGCCAGCAGGTCCTCGACAGGGTATGGGGATGAGCAGTTCTTC.

This clonotype has a handful of counts. This chain connects TRBV7-2 to TRBJ1-2; 9 bases map to TRBD1. The CDR3 has 14 residues. Looked up from germline, CDR1 is SGHTA and CDR2 is FQGNSA. V shed 2 bases and J 4 bases; nucleotides not matched to a gene: 2. In nucleotides, the CDR3 is TGTGCCAGCAGCTTACCGACAGGGGGCTATGGCTACACCTTC. Amino acids: CASSLPTGGYGYTF.

The J gene is TRBJ1-5, the V gene TRBV21-1; the D call in the table, TRBD1, was not verified against the DNA. TRBV21-1 is listed as a pseudogene. The CDR3 totals 14 residues. As DNA, the CDR3 is TGTGCCAGCAGCAAGGGGACAGGGAATCAGCCCCAGCATTTT. This translates into CASSKGTGNQPQHF.

Only a few counts were recorded for this clonotype. J is TRBJ2-2 and V is TRBV6-5; 8 bases map to TRBD1. CDR3 length: 17 residues. CDR1 is MNHEY, CDR2 SVGAGI, per germline. V dropped 2 bases and J dropped 5; count of bases not matched to a gene: 10. The CDR3 loop reads CASSYGTGNRITGELFF. The CDR3 coding sequence is TGTGCCAGCAGTTACGGGACAGGCAATCGCATAACCGGGGAGCTGTTTTTT.